Listed here are 30 T cell receptor beta chains from one sample, sequenced in a study of cytomegalovirus exposure and HLA in healthy donors. PCR employed 60 Vbeta and 13 Jbeta primers. This table comes from immunoSEQ multiplex PCR, and its TCRdb copy is limited to in-frame clones, with some not included. In all, the sample yields under 95,000 clones. Sequenced input: PBMCs. These receptors were taken from a female donor in good health and CMV-seropositive.

J is TRBJ1-1 and V is TRBV18; TRBD1 matches 12 bases. The trim removed 5 bases at V and 1 base at J, leaving 8 bases unmatched. Germline CDR1 KGHSH, CDR2 LQKENI. The CDR3 runs to 17 residues. In DNA form, the CDR3 reads TGTGCCAGCTCATTCTATCCGGGACAGGGGGCGAACACTGAAGCTTTCTTT. Translated: CASSFYPGQGANTEAFF. Looking up the rest from reference TRBV18 and TRBJ1-1 gives the full variable domain: NAGVMQNPRHLVRRRGQEARLRCSPMKGHSHVYWYRQLPEEGLKFMVYLQKENIIDESGMPKERFSAEFPKEGPSILRIQQVVRGDSAAYFCASSFYPGQGANTEAFFGQGTRLTVV.

V usage is TRBV28 and J usage is TRBJ2-7; no definite D call. Trimming stripped 3 bases from V and 3 bases from J, with 15 bases between. Germline CDR1 MDHEN, CDR2 SYDVKM. CDR3 length: 15 residues. The CDR3 here is CASSFYSGSGYEQYF. The CDR3 DNA is TGTGCCAGCAGTTTTTATTCTGGGTCGGGCTACGAGCAGTACTTC. Supplemented by reference TRBV28 and TRBJ2-7, the full variable domain reads DVKVTQSSRYLVKRTGEKVFLECVQDMDHENMFWYRQDPGLGLRLIYFSYDVKMKEKGDIPEGYSVSREKKERFSLILESASTNQTSMYLCASSFYSGSGYEQYFGPGTRLTVT.

This chain connects TRBV28 to TRBJ2-7, with 8 bases that match TRBD1. Unmatched junction bases numbered 2, after V lost 4 bases and J lost 3 bases. Germline CDR1 and CDR2: MDHEN and SYDVKM. This CDR3 has 13 amino acids. Here the CDR3 reads CASSSGTGYEQYF. The CDR3, as DNA: TGTGCCAGCAGTTCCGGGACAGGCTACGAGCAGTACTTC.

The rearrangement links TRBV28 to TRBJ2-5, with D possibly matching TRBD2 (6 bases). Germline V gene sequence: CDR1 MDHEN, CDR2 SYDVKM. Trimming stripped 6 bases from V and 6 bases from J, with 17 bases between. The CDR3 loop spans 14 amino acids. CDR3 loop: CASRPSGGRKTQYF. As DNA, the CDR3 is TGTGCCAGCAGGCCTAGTGGGGGGAGGAAGACCCAGTACTTC.

The chain links TRBV6-6 to TRBJ2-7; D might be TRBD1 (5 bases). Trimming removed 0 bases at V and 4 bases at J, with 10 bases between. Germline lookup yields CDR1 MNHNY and CDR2 SVGAGI (reference sequence). This CDR3 is built from 14 residues. Here the CDR3 reads CASSYSRQRYEQYF. CDR3 DNA sequence: TGTGCCAGCAGTTACTCGCGACAGAGGTACGAGCAGTACTTC.

The chain recombines TRBV7-2 with TRBJ2-3; no definite D call. The germline CDR1 and CDR2 sequences are SGHTA and FQGNSA. CDR3 length equals 14 residues. V lost 4 bases and J 0 bases, leaving 8 bases between the germline ends. CDR3 sequence: CASSWSESTDTQYF. DNA of the CDR3: TGTGCCAGCAGCTGGAGCGAGAGCACAGATACGCAGTATTTT.

The chain joins TRBV6-4 to TRBJ2-7; tentative D call: TRBD2 (5 bases). Germline-derived CDR1 and CDR2 are MRHNA and SNTAGT. Trimming cost V 6 bases and J 5 bases, with 14 bases left between them. This CDR3 contains 13 residues. The CDR3 DNA reads TGTGCCAGCAGCCCACGGGAAGGAGACGAGCAGTACTTC. Translation gives CASSPREGDEQYF.

V and J are TRBV7-6 and TRBJ2-7, with D maybe TRBD2 (5 bases). The germline V gene has CDR1 SGHVS and CDR2 FNYEAQ. CDR3 size: 17 residues. V shed 5 bases and J shed 5 bases, with 25 bases lying between them. Here the CDR3 DNA reads TGTGCCAGCAGCCCTTATCCCTCCACGGGGTCGGGGAACGAGCAGTACTTC. Protein: CASSPYPSTGSGNEQYF. Filled out from reference TRBV7-6 and TRBJ2-7, the complete variable domain reads GAGVSQSPRYKVTKRGQDVALRCDPISGHVSLYWYRQALGQGPEFLTYFNYEAQQDKSGLPNDRFSAERPEGSISTLTIQRTEQRDSAMYRCASSPYPSTGSGNEQYFGPGTRLTVT.

This rearrangement joins TRBV25-1 to TRBJ1-2, with D uncertain. The CDR3 consists of 12 residues. The germline V gene encodes CDR1 MGHDK and CDR2 SYGVNS. The V and J ends lost 3 bases and 5 bases respectively, with 7 bases between them. CDR3 in DNA: TGTGCCAGCAGTGAGGGCGGGTATGGCTACACCTTC. Its translation: CASSEGGYGYTF.

The V and J genes are TRBV4-3 and TRBJ1-1; tentative D call: TRBD1 (5 bases). The CDR3 totals 16 residues. V was cut by 0 bases and J by 2 bases, with 13 bases left in between. Germline assignment: CDR1 LGHNA and CDR2 YSLEER. The DNA for the CDR3 is TGCGCCAGCAGCCAAGACCTTAGGGGTGGAAACACTGAAGCTTTCTTT. Its translation is CASSQDLRGGNTEAFF.

This chain connects TRBV10-2 to TRBJ2-7; TRBD2 matches 9 bases. Germline-derived CDR1 and CDR2 are WSHSY and SAAADI. The CDR3 consists of 15 residues. V dropped 4 bases and J dropped 4; count of bases not matched to a gene: 8. The CDR3: CASSALIAGEYEQYF. In DNA form, the CDR3 reads TGCGCCAGCAGTGCCTTGATAGCGGGAGAGTACGAGCAGTACTTC.

CDR3 amino acids: CASSVSRASTEAFF. The CDR3 DNA reads TGTGCCAGCAGCGTATCCAGGGCGAGCACTGAAGCTTTCTTT. This sequence joins TRBV9 and TRBJ1-1, with D possibly matching TRBD1 (5 bases). CDR3 length: 14 amino acids. Per germline, CDR1 SGDLS and CDR2 YYNGEE. V lost 1 base and J lost 4, with 11 bases in between. The full variable domain, completed using reference TRBV9 and TRBJ1-1, is DSGVTQTPKHLITATGQRVTLRCSPRSGDLSVYWYQQSLDQGLQFLIQYYNGEERAKGNILERFSAQQFPDLHSELNLSSLELGDSALYFCASSVSRASTEAFFGQGTRLTVV.

J is TRBJ2-1 and V is TRBV4-3; TRBD2 is a possible D gene (5 bases). Trimming took 3 bases from V and 7 from J, leaving 13 bases between them. Germline V gene lookup returns CDR1 LGHNA and CDR2 YSLEER. This CDR3 is built from 14 residues. The CDR3: CASSQETRLNEQFF. CDR3 DNA: TGCGCCAGCAGCCAGGAGACTCGACTAAATGAGCAGTTCTTC.

The V and J genes are TRBV6-5 and TRBJ2-4; D gene uncertain. In germline, CDR1 is MNHEY, CDR2 SVGAGI. V was cut by 1 base and J by 1 base, with 11 bases left in between. The CDR3 is 16 amino acids. CDR3 coding DNA: TGTGCCAGCAGTTACTTGCCAGGATCGGCCAAAAACATTCAGTACTTC. Its translation is CASSYLPGSAKNIQYF.

The DNA of the CDR3 is TGTGCCAGCAGTTACTCGTTCAGGGGGCTAGAGACCCAGTACTTC. This encodes CASSYSFRGLETQYF. The rearrangement joins TRBV6-5 to TRBJ2-5, with 8 bases aligning to TRBD1. V was clipped by 0 bases and J by 4 bases; unmatched bases: 4. This CDR3 has 15 residues. CDR1 MNHEY and CDR2 SVGAGI come from the germline V gene.

The chain recombines TRBV19 with TRBJ1-5, with a possible D match to TRBD1 (5 bases). V was clipped by 9 bases and J by 5 bases, with 20 bases between them. The CDR3 totals 15 residues. Germline lookup yields CDR1 LNHDA and CDR2 SQIVND (reference sequence). The CDR3 sequence is CARSTWGGCHQPQHF. CDR3 DNA sequence: TGTGCCAGGTCGACTTGGGGGGGATGCCATCAGCCCCAGCATTTT.

The chain joins TRBV10-1 to TRBJ1-1, with 8 positions matching TRBD1. This CDR3 has 13 amino acids. Losses at the gene ends were 6 bases for V and 5 bases for J; bases not matched to a gene: 5. CDR1 and CDR2 from the germline V gene are WNHNN and SYGVQD (reference sequence). The CDR3 spells CASRGQEETEAFF. The CDR3 DNA sequence: TGCGCCAGCAGGGGACAGGAAGAAACTGAAGCTTTCTTT.

V usage is TRBV6-6 and J usage is TRBJ1-5, with 7 nucleotides matching TRBD1. The V gene's germline CDR1 is MNHNY and CDR2 SVGAGI (reference sequence). This CDR3 has 15 residues. The junction had 10 bases not matched to a gene; V was cut back by 2 bases and J by 9 bases. In nucleotides, the CDR3 is TGTGCCAGCAGTTACGCGGCCAGGGACAGCCGGCCCCAGCATTTT. As protein: CASSYAARDSRPQHF.

The rearrangement joins TRBV7-9 to TRBJ2-7; TRBD1 matches 11 bases. Per the germline V gene, CDR1 is SEHNR and CDR2 is FQNEAQ (reference sequence). The CDR3 is 14 amino acids. Trimming cost V 3 bases and J 6 bases; bases outside gene matches: 4. The DNA of the CDR3 is TGTGCCAGCAGCTTGGGACAGGGGGGAGGCGAGCAGTACTTC. Its translation: CASSLGQGGGEQYF.

The gene calls are TRBV29-1 and TRBJ2-1; TRBD1 matches 11 bases. This CDR3 has 15 residues. Germline CDR1 SQVTM, CDR2 ANQGSEA. V gave up 6 bases and J gave up 3 bases; unmatched junction bases: 7. CDR3 sequence reads: CSVMGQGGLYNEQFF. The CDR3 nucleotides read TGCAGCGTGATGGGACAGGGGGGACTCTACAATGAGCAGTTCTTC.

In regard to this clone: Other DNA sequences in this specimen translate into the identical CDR3. This chain joins TRBV19 and TRBJ1-5; D is possibly TRBD1 (5 bases). Germline lookup yields CDR1 LNHDA and CDR2 SQIVND (reference sequence). The CDR3 consists of 13 residues. V was pared by 0 bases and J by 6 bases, with 6 bases between. This chain's CDR3 is CASSIDRVQPQHF. The CDR3 DNA reads as TGTGCCAGTAGTATAGACAGGGTTCAGCCCCAGCATTTT.

V gene TRBV7-9 combines with J gene TRBJ1-3; D might be TRBD1 (6 bases). CDR1 is SEHNR, CDR2 FQNEAQ, per germline (reference sequence). CDR3 size: 13 residues. Trimming took off 5 bases at V and 4 bases at J, with 9 bases between the two ends. CDR3 loop: CASSQGLGNTIYF. The CDR3 DNA reads TGTGCCAGCAGCCAGGGGCTCGGAAACACCATATATTTT.

This chain uses TRBV5-1 with TRBJ2-6; 9 bases are a match to TRBD1. J was trimmed by 4 bases and V by 4 bases; bases with no gene match: 3. The CDR3 spans 15 residues. From germline, CDR1 is SGHRS and CDR2 YFSETQ. The CDR3 sequence: CASSRGQGGANVLTF. Here the CDR3 DNA reads TGCGCCAGCAGCCGGGGACAGGGCGGGGCCAACGTCCTGACTTTC.

This chain joins TRBV2 and TRBJ2-5, with D possibly being TRBD1 (5 bases). V shed 6 bases and J shed 5 bases, with 19 bases lying between them. CDR1 SNHLY and CDR2 FYNNEI come from the germline V gene. This CDR3 has 15 residues. For the CDR3, the DNA is TGTGCCAGCAGGGGTCAGGGCCTGTTCCGGGAGACCCAGTACTTC. Residues: CASRGQGLFRETQYF. Filled out from reference TRBV2 and TRBJ2-5, the complete variable domain reads EPEVTQTPSHQVTQMGQEVILRCVPISNHLYFYWYRQILGQKVEFLVSFYNNEISEKSEIFDDQFSVERPDGSNFTLKIRSTKLEDSAMYFCASRGQGLFRETQYFGPGTRLLVL.

The chain is built from TRBV5-8 and TRBJ2-4, with 10 nucleotides matching TRBD2. The CDR3 totals 15 residues. Germline lookup yields CDR1 SGHTS and CDR2 YDEGEE. V lost 0 bases to trimming and J lost 6 bases; unmatched junction nucleotides: 3. DNA for the CDR3: TGTGCCAGCAGCTTGGGGACTAGCGGACTAAACATTCAGTACTTC. Translated: CASSLGTSGLNIQYF.

This rearrangement joins TRBV25-1 to TRBJ1-4; D may be TRBD1 (5 bases). Trimming pared 6 bases from V and 0 bases from J, leaving 11 bases between. Germline-derived CDR1 and CDR2 are MGHDK and SYGVNS. The CDR3 has 15 residues. In DNA form, the CDR3 reads TGTGCCAGCAGCCCCAGGGCTGCAACTAATGAAAAACTGTTTTTT. Its translation is CASSPRAATNEKLFF.

V usage is TRBV28 and J usage is TRBJ1-1, with D perhaps TRBD1 (6 bases). The CDR3 consists of 12 residues. Deletions cut 9 bases from V and 1 base from J, with 9 bases between. Germline CDR1 reads MDHEN; CDR2 reads SYDVKM. CDR3 sequence reads: CARKTGNTEAFF. The CDR3, as DNA: TGTGCCAGAAAGACAGGGAACACTGAAGCTTTCTTT.

The chain links TRBV5-1 to TRBJ2-3; 7 nucleotides agree with TRBD1. The CDR3 runs to 16 residues. Germline-derived CDR1 and CDR2 are SGHRS and YFSETQ. V lost 1 base to trimming and J lost 2 bases; unmatched junction nucleotides: 7. CDR3 loop: CASSLNTGTATDTQYF. Written as DNA, the CDR3 is TGCGCCAGCAGCTTGAATACCGGGACAGCCACAGATACGCAGTATTTT.

The J gene is TRBJ2-7, the V gene TRBV6-5; perhaps TRBD1 as D (5 bases). The V gene lost 4 bases and the J gene lost 1 base, with 17 bases spanning the gap. This CDR3 is 16 amino acids long. Per the germline V gene, CDR1 is MNHEY and CDR2 is SVGAGI. CDR3 nucleotides: TGTGCCAGCAGTTCCCTCAGGGCAGCAGGATCCTACGAGCAGTACTTC. Protein: CASSSLRAAGSYEQYF.

This sequence joins TRBV27 and TRBJ2-3; no reliable D call. V shed 6 bases and J shed 1 base, with 20 bases lying between them. The V gene's germline CDR1 is MNHEY and CDR2 SMNVEV (reference sequence). The CDR3 length is 17 residues. Here the CDR3 reads CASRQVGSRLGTDTQYF. In DNA, the CDR3 is TGTGCCAGCAGACAAGTCGGAAGTCGACTGGGCACAGATACGCAGTATTTT.